A single sample is the source of the 32 T cell receptor beta chains below, sequenced in a study of blood T cell repertoires in COVID-19. The data were produced by immunoSEQ multiplex PCR, yet TCRdb's version contains in-frame clones alone and is incomplete. The profile shows about 170,000 clones, 85% to 90% of them singletons. What was sequenced was peripheral blood. Receptors were obtained from a man younger than 35 with active or convalescent COVID-19.

The chain links TRBV6-6 to TRBJ2-7; unclear D gene. The CDR3 length is 12 residues. CDR1 is MNHNY, CDR2 SVGAGI, per germline (reference sequence). V shed 2 bases and J shed 3 bases, with 5 bases lying between them. The CDR3 here is CASSYTNYEQYF. The CDR3 DNA sequence: TGTGCCAGCAGTTACACAAACTACGAGCAGTACTTC.

This chain links TRBV9 with TRBJ2-1; D perhaps matches TRBD2 (6 bases). V lost 5 bases, J lost 8 bases, and 20 bases lay in between. This CDR3 contains 15 residues. Germline V gives CDR1 SGDLS, CDR2 YYNGEE. The CDR3 protein is CASSIGGQGGHEQFF. Here the CDR3 DNA reads TGTGCCAGCAGTATTGGGGGTCAGGGAGGCCATGAGCAGTTCTTC.

The J gene is TRBJ1-1, the V gene TRBV28, with 8 bases identical to TRBD1. Germline values: CDR1 MDHEN, CDR2 SYDVKM. The V and J ends lost 3 bases and 1 base, in that order; junction bases with no gene match: 4. The CDR3 contains 15 residues. DNA for the CDR3: TGTGCCAGCAGTTTTAAAGGGACAGGGAACACTGAAGCTTTCTTT. Translating it yields CASSFKGTGNTEAFF. Based on the CDR3 plus reference TRBV28 and TRBJ1-1, the full variable domain is DVKVTQSSRYLVKRTGEKVFLECVQDMDHENMFWYRQDPGLGLRLIYFSYDVKMKEKGDIPEGYSVSREKKERFSLILESASTNQTSMYLCASSFKGTGNTEAFFGQGTRLTVV.

CDR3 residues: CASSLSALGEAEAFF. In DNA form, the CDR3 reads TGTGCCAGCAGCTTATCCGCCCTGGGAGAAGCTGAAGCTTTCTTT. The V call is TRBV7-9, the J call TRBJ1-1; D gene uncertain. Germline loops: CDR1 SEHNR, CDR2 FQNEAQ (reference sequence). This CDR3 has 15 residues. V shed 2 bases and J shed 6 bases, with 16 bases lying between them.

This clone has just one count. The gene calls are TRBV11-3 and TRBJ2-1, with a possible D match to TRBD2 (6 bases). Per the germline V gene, CDR1 is SGHNT and CDR2 is YENEEA. The CDR3 covers 16 residues. V dropped 1 base and J dropped 8 bases, with 18 bases sitting between them. The CDR3: CASSLVVSGLHYEQFF. CDR3 DNA: TGTGCCAGCAGCTTAGTTGTTAGCGGCCTTCATTATGAGCAGTTCTTC.

The gene calls are TRBV6-1 and TRBJ1-2; TRBD1 agrees at 7 bases. The trim removed 0 bases at V and 4 bases at J, leaving 11 bases unmatched. The CDR3 extends over 17 amino acids. The germline CDR1 and CDR2 sequences are MNHNS and SASEGT. This CDR3 is CASSEALALGGGYGYTF. The CDR3 nucleotides are TGTGCCAGCAGTGAAGCTCTGGCGTTAGGGGGCGGCTATGGCTACACCTTC.

The chain uses TRBV24-1 and TRBJ2-1; TRBD2 aligns across 7 bases. The CDR3 covers 15 residues. Germline CDR1 and CDR2: KGHDR and SFDVKD. The J segment lost 8 bases and the V segment lost 1 base, leaving 7 bases of the junction unmatched. CDR3 sequence: CATSDFGGGLDEQFF. CDR3 in DNA: TGTGCCACCAGTGATTTTGGGGGAGGGCTGGATGAGCAGTTCTTC.

The chain combines TRBV7-6 with TRBJ2-3, with 8 nucleotides matching TRBD2. Germline V lookup: CDR1 SGHVS, CDR2 FNYEAQ. Trimming removed 3 bases from V and 3 bases from J; junction bases left unmatched: 14. The CDR3 spans 18 residues. CDR3 DNA sequence: TGTGCCAGCAGCTTGGTCCAAGAGGGACGGGAGGGTACAGATACGCAGTATTTT. It is translated as CASSLVQEGREGTDTQYF.

The chain joins TRBV20-1 to TRBJ2-7; a weak D match, TRBD2 (5 bases). Trimming left V 3 bases short and J 2 bases short, with 14 bases between. The CDR3 runs to 14 residues. CDR1 is DFQATT and CDR2 is SNEGSKA in the germline V gene (reference sequence). The CDR3 loop is CSASRTGLTYEQYV. The DNA of the CDR3 is TGCAGTGCTAGTCGGACTGGACTCACCTACGAGCAGTACGTC.

The rearrangement uses TRBV3-1 (or the pseudogene TRBV3-2) and TRBJ2-7, with D possibly being TRBD2 (5 bases). From germline, CDR1 is LGHDT and CDR2 YNNKEL (reference sequence). V was pared by 1 base and J by 4 bases, with 5 bases between. This CDR3 comprises 12 residues. The DNA of the CDR3 is TGTGCCAGCAGCCAAGGAGGGTACGAGCAGTACGTC. This gives the protein CASSQGGYEQYV.

The chain couples TRBV3-1 (or the pseudogene TRBV3-2) to TRBJ1-2, with 9 positions matching TRBD1. CDR3 length equals 15 residues. Germline V gives CDR1 LGHDT, CDR2 YNNKEL (reference sequence). J was trimmed by 5 bases and V by 4 bases; bases with no gene match: 8. CDR3 amino acids: CASSRPGQGYYGYTF. The DNA of the CDR3 is TGTGCCAGCAGCCGCCCGGGACAGGGATATTATGGCTACACCTTC.

This chain connects TRBV5-1 to TRBJ2-3, with a possible D match to TRBD1 (6 bases). Trimming took off 0 bases at V and 0 bases at J, with 8 bases between the two ends. The CDR3 extends over 15 amino acids. The germline V gene encodes CDR1 SGHRS and CDR2 YFSETQ. As DNA, the CDR3 is TGCGCCAGCAGCTTGGAGACAGGCAGCACAGATACGCAGTATTTT. It translates to CASSLETGSTDTQYF. Drawing the rest from reference TRBV5-1 and TRBJ2-3, the complete variable domain is KAGVTQTPRYLIKTRGQQVTLSCSPISGHRSVSWYQQTPGQGLQFLFEYFSETQRNKGNFPGRFSGRQFSNSRSEMNVSTLELGDSALYLCASSLETGSTDTQYFGPGTRLTVL.

Details on this clone: Other DNA sequences in this specimen translate into the identical CDR3. The chain recombines TRBV19 with TRBJ1-2, with D possibly being TRBD1 (5 bases). Germline CDR1 reads LNHDA; CDR2 reads SQIVND (reference sequence). Trimming shortened V by 2 bases and J by 6 bases, and 7 bases separated the two germline ends. The CDR3 has 12 residues. CDR3 DNA: TGTGCCAGTAGTATACCGGGGGATGGCTACACCTTC. It yields the protein CASSIPGDGYTF.

This clone has more than one count but fewer than ten. The gene calls are TRBV7-2 and TRBJ1-1, with D tentatively TRBD1 (6 bases). The CDR3 contains 15 residues. The V and J ends lost 4 bases and 1 base respectively, with 13 bases between them. Germline-derived CDR1 and CDR2 are SGHTA and FQGNSA. Here the CDR3 reads CASSYAGDWNTEAFF. Here the CDR3 DNA reads TGTGCCAGCAGCTACGCAGGGGATTGGAACACTGAAGCTTTCTTT.

The rearrangement uses TRBV24-1 and TRBJ2-5; weak D call: TRBD1 (5 bases). The CDR3 is made up of 13 amino acids. V was trimmed by 12 bases and J by 5 bases, leaving 18 bases between them. The germline V gene has CDR1 KGHDR and CDR2 SFDVKD. The CDR3 bases are TGTGCCCACGGGCCAGGGCAGTGGGAGACCCAGTACTTC. Amino acid sequence: CAHGPGQWETQYF.

This sequence joins TRBV2 and TRBJ1-1; D uncertain. V lost 1 base and J lost 11, with 5 bases in between. From germline, CDR1 is SNHLY and CDR2 FYNNEI. This CDR3 is built from 10 residues. The CDR3 loop is CASSEVMAFF. In nucleotides, the CDR3 is TGTGCCAGCAGTGAAGTAATGGCTTTCTTT.

The chain couples TRBV24-1 to TRBJ1-2; 7 bases are shared with TRBD1. Germline V gene data show CDR1 as KGHDR and CDR2 as SFDVKD. The CDR3 covers 16 residues. V gave up 3 bases and J gave up 4 bases; unmatched junction bases: 10. The CDR3 protein is CATSDDTGVEVYGYTF. In DNA form, the CDR3 reads TGTGCCACCAGTGATGACACAGGGGTTGAAGTCTATGGCTACACCTTC.

The rearrangement joins TRBV11-2 to TRBJ1-1, with 9 bases aligning to TRBD1. The CDR3 runs 16 residues. Unmatched junction bases numbered 8, after V lost 5 bases and J lost 1 base. CDR1 and CDR2 from the germline V gene are SGHAT and FQNNGV. CDR3 protein: CASSIRPGQGNTEAFF. For the CDR3, the DNA is TGTGCCAGCAGCATCCGACCGGGACAGGGGAACACTGAAGCTTTCTTT.

The rearrangement uses TRBV7-9 and TRBJ1-2; 7 bases fit TRBD1. The CDR3 runs to 14 residues. The V gene's germline CDR1 is SEHNR and CDR2 FQNEAQ (reference sequence). The V and J ends lost 1 base and 8 bases, in that order; junction bases with no gene match: 7. CDR3 amino acids: CASSLGQGIGGYTF. CDR3 coding DNA: TGTGCCAGCAGCTTAGGACAGGGAATAGGGGGCTACACCTTC.

The chain has TRBV7-2 and TRBJ1-1, with D possibly being TRBD1 (5 bases). CDR1 SGHTA and CDR2 FQGNSA come from the germline V gene. Trimming took off 5 bases at V and 1 base at J, with 11 bases between the two ends. The CDR3 runs 14 residues. The CDR3 here is CASSPRQTNTEAFF. The CDR3, as DNA: TGTGCCAGCAGCCCCCGACAGACGAACACTGAAGCTTTCTTT.

The CDR3 is CASSYSVGRRNTEAFF. DNA of the CDR3: TGTGCCAGCAGTTACAGCGTGGGTCGGAGGAACACTGAAGCTTTCTTT. This chain uses TRBV6-6 with TRBJ1-1; D gene unclear. Germline V CDR1 and CDR2: MNHNY, SVGAGI (reference sequence). The V end lost 2 bases, the J end lost 1 base, and 14 bases lay between the germline ends. The length of the CDR3 is 16 residues.

The rearrangement links TRBV5-5 to TRBJ1-2, with 7 bases that match TRBD1. The germline gives CDR1 SGHKS, CDR2 YYEKEE (reference sequence). This CDR3 region has 13 residues. Trimming removed 1 base from V and 6 bases from J; junction bases left unmatched: 3. In nucleotides, the CDR3 is TGTGCCAGCAGCTTGATCCAGGGGGATGGCTACACCTTC. Encoded protein: CASSLIQGDGYTF.

V is TRBV7-2 and J is TRBJ1-1; D remains ambiguous. Germline assignment: CDR1 SGHTA and CDR2 FQGNSA. The CDR3 has 13 amino acids. V dropped 1 base and J dropped 11 bases, with 14 bases sitting between them. For the CDR3, the DNA is TGTGCCAGCAGCTTAGAGCCCTACTCTAGCGCTTTCTTT. The encoded protein is CASSLEPYSSAFF.

The chain uses TRBV5-4 and TRBJ2-2; 10 bases are shared with TRBD2. After removal of 3 bases from V and 4 bases from J, the junction contained 9 bases not matched to a gene. This CDR3 has 17 amino acids. Germline V gene data show CDR1 as SGHNT and CDR2 as YYREEE (reference sequence). For the CDR3, the DNA is TGTGCCAGCAGCTGGGGCCTAGCGGGAGTGGCCACCGGGGAGCTGTTTTTT. It is translated as CASSWGLAGVATGELFF.

The V and J genes are TRBV5-6 and TRBJ2-7, with D tentatively TRBD2 (6 bases). CDR1 is SGHDT, CDR2 YYEEEE, per germline. Trimming pared 0 bases from V and 2 bases from J, leaving 12 bases between. The CDR3 sequence is 15 residues long. The CDR3 protein is CASSLGGGTPYEQYF. DNA for the CDR3: TGTGCCAGCAGCTTGGGGGGCGGGACCCCCTACGAGCAGTACTTC.

This clone was seen only a few times. The chain combines TRBV7-3 with TRBJ2-3; D is perhaps TRBD2 (6 bases). Germline assignment: CDR1 SGHTA and CDR2 FQGTGA. The CDR3 runs 13 residues. V was clipped by 5 bases and J by 3 bases, with 9 bases between them. The CDR3 loop reads CASSNGGTDTQYF. For the CDR3, the DNA is TGTGCCAGCAGCAACGGAGGGACAGATACGCAGTATTTT.

The rearrangement links TRBV6-5 to TRBJ1-2, with D tentatively TRBD1 (5 bases). Germline V gene sequence: CDR1 MNHEY, CDR2 SVGAGI. This CDR3 has 14 amino acids. With 5 bases removed from V and 7 bases from J, the gap between germline ends came to 17 bases. The CDR3 spells CASSRPREATGYTF. CDR3 DNA: TGTGCCAGCAGTCGACCCAGGGAAGCGACTGGCTACACCTTC.

The V and J genes are TRBV6-1 and TRBJ1-6; 8 bases agree with TRBD1. Trimming at V came to 2 bases and at J to 14 bases, leaving 8 bases not matched to a gene. There are 14 residues in the CDR3. From germline, CDR1 is MNHNS and CDR2 SASEGT. The chain's CDR3 is CASSEIGQGLSLHF. CDR3 sequence (DNA): TGTGCCAGCAGTGAAATAGGACAGGGTCTATCCCTCCACTTT.

The chain joins TRBV20-1 to TRBJ1-2; D is undetermined. The germline V gene encodes CDR1 DFQATT and CDR2 SNEGSKA (reference sequence). CDR3 length: 9 amino acids. Trimming left V 5 bases short and J 14 bases short, with 12 bases between. The CDR3 DNA is TGCAGTGCTCGGCAAGGGAGGACCTTC. This gives the protein CSARQGRTF.

The chain has TRBV6-4 and TRBJ2-1; TRBD2 agrees at 7 bases. The CDR3 spans 16 residues. The germline CDR1 and CDR2 sequences are MRHNA and SNTAGT. Trimming removed 0 bases from V and 7 bases from J; junction bases left unmatched: 9. The CDR3 loop is CASSDSSPSGGNEQFF. CDR3 nucleotide sequence: TGTGCCAGCAGTGACTCGAGCCCTAGCGGTGGTAATGAGCAGTTCTTC.

The count of this clone is one. The chain joins TRBV28 to TRBJ1-5; D is uncertain. The CDR3 has 13 amino acids. V lost 9 bases and J lost 2, with 11 bases in between. CDR1 and CDR2 (germline): MDHEN, SYDVKM. CDR3 coding DNA: TGTGCCAGTAATTCCCCAGGCAATCAGCCCCAGCATTTT. Amino acid sequence: CASNSPGNQPQHF.

The gene calls are TRBV27 and TRBJ2-7; 14 nucleotides line up with TRBD2. CDR1 and CDR2 (germline): MNHEY, SMNVEV (reference sequence). The J segment lost 2 bases and the V segment lost 6 bases, leaving 6 bases of the junction unmatched. The CDR3 extends over 16 amino acids. The CDR3 nucleotides are TGTGCCAGCAGCACCGGGACTAGCGGGAGTCCCTACGAGCAGTACTTC. Amino acids: CASSTGTSGSPYEQYF.